This is a list of T cell receptor beta chains from one sample in a study of blood T cell repertoires in COVID-19. Some clones are missing from TCRdb's copy, which holds only in-frame ones; the method was immunoSEQ multiplex PCR. The sample records around 450,000 clones, about 85% being singletons. The sequenced sample was PBMCs or T cells enriched from blood (not recorded which). The receptors derive from a woman aged 18-29 years with acute COVID-19. Both conserved end residues are part of each CDR3. D genes are given only for firm matches.

>TRBV6-2/TRBV6-3|TRBD1|TRBJ2-7
CASSYSGDRGEQYF
TGTGCCAGCAGTTACTCGGGGGACAGGGGCGAGCAGTACTTC
>TRBV30|NA|TRBJ1-3
CAWSRVAPDTIYF
TGTGCCTGGAGTCGGGTGGCCCCTGACACCATATATTTT
>TRBV4-1|TRBD2|TRBJ2-3
CASSQVRRERGTDTQYF
TGCGCCAGCAGCCAAGTTAGGCGGGAGAGGGGCACAGATACGCAGTATTTT
>TRBV6-1|NA|TRBJ1-2
CASSEAVAGLYGYTF
TGTGCCAGCAGTGAAGCCGTTGCGGGACTCTATGGCTACACCTTC
>TRBV5-1|TRBD1|TRBJ1-3
CASSLEGQGRTGNTIYF
TGCGCCAGCAGCTTGGAGGGACAGGGACGCACTGGAAACACCATATATTTT
>TRBV7-3|NA|TRBJ1-1
CASSLYATEKNTEAFF
TGTGCCAGCAGCCTTTATGCGACAGAGAAGAACACTGAAGCTTTCTTT
>TRBV5-1|TRBD2|TRBJ2-7
CASSLGAAGNEQYF
TGCGCCAGCAGCTTGGGTGCAGCGGGGAACGAGCAGTACTTC
>TRBV4-2|TRBD2|TRBJ2-2
CASSQDRSGGRTGELFF
TGTGCCAGCAGCCAAGATCGGAGCGGGGGGCGCACCGGGGAGCTGTTTTTT
>TRBV27|TRBD2|TRBJ2-1
CASSLEGTSYNEQFF
TGTGCCAGCAGTTTAGAAGGGACTAGCTACAATGAGCAGTTCTTC
>TRBV4-1|TRBD2|TRBJ2-1
CASSPTGGAYNEQFF
TGCGCCAGCAGCCCCACCGGGGGGGCCTACAATGAGCAGTTCTTC
>TRBV5-8|TRBD2|TRBJ2-7
CASSLRAGIAGASYEQYF
TGTGCCAGCAGCTTAAGGGCAGGAATAGCGGGAGCGTCCTACGAGCAGTACTTC
>TRBV7-8|NA|TRBJ1-5
CASSDGVNGNQPQHF
TGTGCCAGCAGCGACGGGGTAAATGGCAATCAGCCCCAGCATTTT
>TRBV27|NA|TRBJ2-5
CASSLSIIGTQYF
TGTGCCAGCAGTTTATCCATTATCGGGACCCAGTACTTC
>TRBV19|NA|TRBJ1-5
CASSRTINQPQHF
TGTGCCAGTAGTAGGACAATTAATCAGCCCCAGCATTTT
>TRBV24-1|NA|TRBJ1-4
CATSDGNRINEKLFF
TGTGCCACCAGTGATGGAAACAGGATAAATGAAAAACTGTTTTTT
>TRBV27|NA|TRBJ1-5
CASSPTRTEYNQPQHF
TGTGCCAGCAGTCCAACCCGGACAGAATATAATCAGCCCCAGCATTTT
>TRBV5-6|TRBD2|TRBJ2-3
CASTSTSGRADTQYF
TGTGCCAGCACCTCGACTAGCGGGAGAGCAGATACGCAGTATTTT
>TRBV6-5|TRBD1|TRBJ2-7
CASSSARTGAEQYF
TGTGCCAGCAGTTCCGCGAGGACAGGCGCCGAGCAGTACTTC